This T cell receptor beta chain emerged from a study of blood T cells in healthy people across ages (dated by TCRdb to about 2015). With regard to the full study: Template switching captured roughly one uniquely barcoded TCR beta cDNA molecule per two T cells in model experiments. Four age groups were formed from the donors: young (average approximately 17 years), middle-aged (approximately 40), aged (around 62) and long-lived (around 82). The study analyzed two additional independent replicas of 1 million unique cDNA reads from the same blood draw for two donors, one aged 18 to 29 and one aged 80 or older. The study measured age-related changes in TCR beta repertoire diversity using deep sequencing normalized with unique cDNA molecular identifiers. Donors of different ages were randomly distributed across sequencing lanes to avoid experimental bias. Results the study describes overall, beyond this receptor: Estimates of total diversity based on one million sequenced T cells were considered lower bounds and underestimates. As age increased, observed TCR beta diversity per million T cells dropped in a roughly linear way, and a significant reduction was already evident by age 40. The CMV infection status of donors was not known, potentially confounding age-related changes in expanded clonotypes. Bulk unsorted PBMC profiling prevented conclusive comparison of naive and antigen-experienced compartments. The percentage of naive T cells measured by flow cytometry correlated strongly with observed TCR beta diversity. Compared with the aged group, the long-lived group had more naive CD4+ T cells, fewer expanded clones and increased TCR diversity, suggesting age selection.

The CDR3 sequence holds 14 residues, the cysteine and phenylalanine included. Here the CDR3 DNA is all that survives: 42 bases in frame from base 1. Between the V and J ends, shortened by 0 bases and 3 bases respectively, the junction contains 9 bases. CDR1 and CDR2 (MNHEY, SVGAGI) derive from the germline V gene. Systemically healthy Caucasian individuals from Russia, approximately 39 in total and aged roughly 6 to 100 years, were included as donors. Each donor gave about 9.2 milliliters of peripheral blood, drawn into EDTA-treated Vacutainer tubes. Ficoll-Paque density-gradient centrifugation was used to isolate PBMCs, with at least 7 million obtained per sample. Total RNA, at least 5 micrograms per sample, was extracted from PBMCs with Trizol reagent. For every donor, an aliquot of PBMCs went through flow cytometry to measure the percentages of naive CD45RAhigh/CD27high T cells. With respect to this clonotype: It has no known antigen specificity. Qualities for individual bases were not recorded, and no much larger clone is one base off.

The receptor library was made with 5' RACE. TCRdb shows the sequencer as Illumina HiSeq 2500. A second roughly 7 to 12 cycle PCR used a sample-barcoded 5' primer and a J-beta primer mix. A unique molecular identifier was introduced onto each TCR beta cDNA molecule by a template-switch 5' adaptor carrying 12 random nucleotides. At least 2.5 million CDR3-containing paired-end reads were obtained from each sample. First-strand cDNA synthesis was performed from all RNA using the Mint cDNA synthesis kit, with priming by a TRBC-specific oligonucleotide. Following uracil-DNA glycosylase treatment, a first 18-cycle PCR with universal primers M1SS and BC2_uni_R was performed on all cDNA. For the original study's pipeline: Normalization of each sample was performed by random selection of 1 million high-quality reads, each carrying a distinct molecular identifier. Reads sharing molecular identifiers were discarded rather than binned into consensus sequences. CDR3 identification, clonotype clustering and error correction used MiTCR with a Q25 quality threshold and the strictest error-elimination algorithm. A nonparametric unseen species model with Euler transformation was used to estimate a lower bound on total TCR beta diversity. TCRdb reprocessing: public reads trimmed at Q25 with fastp, clones called with MiXCR, in-frame beta chains kept. Entries are consolidated by CDR3 protein sequence, retaining the most common genes and DNA. The V and J calls were determined by TCRdb, not by the authors. The sample yields about 900,000 distinct CDR3 sequences; under 50% were counted once. About an eighth of the sample is in the top ten clones.

Sample: blood. The clonotype originates from a man aged 25-45 years in good health. The V and J genes are TRBV6-5 and TRBJ2-7; no D segment can be confidently identified. Here is the DNA: TGTGCCAGCAGTTACTCTACAGAAATCTACGAGCAGTACTTC. It encodes CASSYSTEIYEQYF.